This T cell receptor beta chain was obtained from a study of T cell responses to AZD1222 COVID-19 vaccine. General study results and limits: Most donors were white British, females outnumbered males, and clonal diversity was possibly underestimated. Just a handful of AZD1222 recipients tested seropositive at baseline. Across the whole spike, CD4 TCRs peaked at regions 160-218 and 743-854. Nearly half of spike-specific TCRs reportedly go after variant regions that carry no mutations.

Trimming took off 6 bases at V and 4 bases at J, with 6 bases between the two ends. This CDR3 contains 11 residues. Looked up from germline, CDR1 is MDHEN and CDR2 is SYDVKM. Some clones are missing from TCRdb's copy, which holds only in-frame ones; the method was immunoSEQ multiplex PCR. The sample has 90,000 to 130,000 clones; roughly 87% are singletons. A remark on this clone: Its antigen remains unidentified.

The receptor's source is an adult in good health. Sequences were derived from peripheral blood, sampled on day 0 of MenACWY control vaccination. This chain uses TRBV28 with TRBJ1-2; TRBD1 might be the D (5 bases). CDR3 sequence reads: CASRQGYGYTF. The CDR3, as DNA: TGTGCCAGCAGGCAGGGCTATGGCTACACCTTC.